The sequence of this T cell receptor (beta chain) was determined in a study of cytomegalovirus exposure and HLA in healthy donors. Overall study findings and caveats: A later look showed TCR association rates differing by HLA locus, highest for DRB1 and lowest for HLA-C. Within a later analysis, the majority of CMV-associated TCR beta chains appeared HLA-restricted. Analysis was carried out at a later point, and it linked a missense DCLRE1C variant to TCR beta V- and J-gene trimming.

In regard to this clone: Its cognate antigen is unknown.

Nominally healthy donors were sampled, though unrecorded immune exposures were likely. PCR employed 60 Vbeta and 13 Jbeta primers. Using immunoSEQ multiplex PCR, the repertoire was profiled, and TCRdb retains in-frame clones only, with some absent. Of over 95,000 clones in the sample, 70% to 85% are singletons; the top ten hold more than 3.5%. Sequenced material: PBMCs. The receptor was derived from a woman in her thirties or forties in good health and CMV-seropositive.

Here the CDR3 DNA reads TGTGCCAGCAGTGAAGGAGCTAGCGGCCTTCTAGCCAAAAACATTCAGTACTTC. Residues: CASSEGASGLLAKNIQYF. The rearrangement joins TRBV2 to TRBJ2-4; 7 nucleotides agree with TRBD2. V shed 1 base and J 0 bases; nucleotides not matched to a gene: 9. The CDR3 is 18 residues long. Germline values: CDR1 SNHLY, CDR2 FYNNEI.